These 32 T cell receptor beta chains were sequenced from one sample in a study of molecular identifiers for immune sequencing clone quantification. TCRdb used MiXCR to reprocess the PCR reads, holding one entry per CDR3 protein. Here the sample spans 85,000 to 100,000 distinct CDR3 sequences, approximately 25% being singletons. Sequenced material: naive CD8+ T cells from blood, with Jurkat cell RNA spiked in. Subset noted: FACS-sorted CD8+CD4-CCR7+CD45RA+ naive T cells. These receptors were obtained from a human donor in good health. Some libraries in this study had Jurkat cell RNA spiked in.

In this sample, this clonotype turned up many times. The gene calls are TRBV6-9 and TRBJ1-4; D gene ambiguous. Germline CDR1 is MNHGY and CDR2 is SVAAGI. The CDR3 length is 14 residues. Trimming removed 7 bases at V and 6 bases at J, with 15 bases between. The CDR3 spells CASTIRVWDEKLFF. Here the CDR3 DNA reads TGTGCCAGCACCATAAGGGTTTGGGATGAAAAACTGTTTTTT.

The chain has TRBV11-2 and TRBJ2-1, with 12 bases lining up with TRBD2. Per the germline V gene, CDR1 is SGHAT and CDR2 is FQNNGV. The CDR3 sequence is 15 residues long. V shed 7 bases and J 1 base; nucleotides not matched to a gene: 2. The CDR3 bases are TGTGCCAGCACCCTAGCGGGAGGGTCCTACAATGAGCAGTTCTTC. This translates into CASTLAGGSYNEQFF.

Only a few counts were recorded for this clonotype. CDR3 sequence reads: CASSSDGANTGELFF. The CDR3 DNA reads TGTGCCAGTAGTTCGGACGGAGCGAACACCGGGGAGCTGTTTTTT. This chain joins TRBV19 and TRBJ2-2; D unclear. This CDR3 spans 15 amino acids. Looked up from germline, CDR1 is LNHDA and CDR2 is SQIVND (reference sequence). V dropped 5 bases and J dropped 0 bases, with 10 bases sitting between them.

This clonotype was counted between two and nine times. The chain carries TRBV7-9 and TRBJ2-7, with no clear D. The germline V gene has CDR1 SEHNR and CDR2 FQNEAQ (reference sequence). V shed 5 bases and J shed 2 bases, with 10 bases lying between them. This CDR3 comprises 13 residues. CDR3 coding DNA: TGTGCCAGCAGCATCGACGCCACCTACGAGCAGTACTTC. As protein: CASSIDATYEQYF. Together with reference TRBV7-9 and TRBJ2-7, the CDR3 gives the full variable domain: DTGVSQNPRHKITKRGQNVTFRCDPISEHNRLYWYRQTLGQGPEFLTYFQNEAQLEKSRLLSDRFSAERPKGSFSTLEIQRTEQGDSAMYLCASSIDATYEQYFGPGTRLTVT.

There are many counts of this clonotype. The chain couples TRBV29-1 to TRBJ2-7; a weak D match, TRBD1 (5 bases). The germline CDR1 and CDR2 sequences are SQVTM and ANQGSEA. Deletions cut 4 bases from V and 5 bases from J, with 15 bases between. This CDR3 has 13 residues. CDR3 protein: CSVGTRVNNEQYF. CDR3 nucleotides: TGCAGCGTTGGGACCAGGGTAAATAACGAGCAGTACTTC.

In its sample, this clonotype was seen many times. The chain employs TRBV4-1 and TRBJ1-2; D remains unclear. The CDR3 loop spans 15 amino acids. The germline CDR1 and CDR2 sequences are MGHRA and YSYEKL. V was shortened by 1 base and J by 4 bases, with 13 bases between the two germline ends. The CDR3 loop reads CASSQGGGLVYGYTF. CDR3 in DNA: TGCGCCAGCAGCCAAGGAGGAGGGTTGGTCTATGGCTACACCTTC.

Points on this clonotype: A much larger clone sits a single nucleotide away, making a read error possible. V and J are TRBV6-2 or TRBV6-3 and TRBJ1-1; a weak D match, TRBD1 (5 bases). Germline V gene lookup returns CDR1 MNHEY and CDR2 SVGEGT. The CDR3 extends over 14 amino acids. This CDR3 is CASNYAEGPTEAFF. In nucleotides, the CDR3 is TGTGCCAGCAATTACGCAGAGGGACCCACTGAAGCTTTCTTT.

The J gene is TRBJ1-2, the V gene TRBV7-9, with 7 nucleotides matching TRBD1. After removal of 4 bases from V and 2 bases from J, the junction contained 7 bases not matched to a gene. Germline CDR1 and CDR2: SEHNR and FQNEAQ (reference sequence). The length of the CDR3 is 15 residues. The CDR3 loop reads CASSSPTGTNYGYTF. The DNA for the CDR3 is TGTGCCAGCAGCTCGCCGACAGGGACGAACTATGGCTACACCTTC.

This clonotype was observed at least ten times. The J gene is TRBJ1-1, the V gene TRBV5-4, with TRBD1 as a possible D gene (6 bases). Trimming stripped 3 bases from V and 1 base from J, with 10 bases between. CDR1 and CDR2 from the germline V gene are SGHNT and YYREEE (reference sequence). The CDR3 contains 14 residues. The CDR3, as DNA: TGTGCCAGCAGCTGGGACAAGAAGAACACTGAAGCTTTCTTT. Translation: CASSWDKKNTEAFF.

This clonotype came up many times. V usage is TRBV6-6 and J usage is TRBJ1-5; D is ambiguous. The germline gives CDR1 MNHNY, CDR2 SVGAGI (reference sequence). Deletions cut 5 bases from V and 5 bases from J, with 4 bases between. CDR3 length equals 11 residues. The chain's CDR3 is CASSPDQPQHF. In nucleotides, the CDR3 is TGTGCCAGCAGTCCTGATCAGCCCCAGCATTTT.

This clonotype was seen ten or more times. The chain joins TRBV27 to TRBJ1-1; maybe TRBD1 (6 bases). The germline V gene encodes CDR1 MNHEY and CDR2 SMNVEV (reference sequence). The CDR3 runs to 13 residues. Deletions cut 6 bases from V and 10 bases from J, with 18 bases between. The CDR3 loop reads CASRETGIVGAFF. In DNA form, the CDR3 reads TGTGCCAGCAGGGAAACAGGGATTGTAGGAGCTTTCTTT.

In the case of this clonotype: One end of the junction varies from germline; a read error may be responsible. The genes are TRBV19 and TRBJ2-3, with D perhaps TRBD1 (5 bases). CDR3 length: 15 amino acids. Germline V gives CDR1 LNHDA, CDR2 SQIVND (reference sequence). The CDR3 coding sequence is TGTGCCAGCACGGTAGGCGTCGGAAGCACAGGTACGCAGTATTTT. This translates into CASTVGVGSTGTQYF.

Notes on this clonotype: A much larger clone differs by one base, so this may be a read error. The chain combines TRBV5-1 with TRBJ2-1; D is perhaps TRBD1 (6 bases). CDR3 size: 15 residues. V gave up 7 bases and J gave up 4 bases, with 18 bases separating them. Germline V gene sequence: CDR1 SGHRS, CDR2 YFSETQ. The chain's CDR3 is CASGYRQADYNEQFF. The CDR3 nucleotides read TGCGCCAGCGGCTACCGACAGGCCGATTACAATGAGCAGTTCTTC.

This clonotype was counted many times. This chain joins TRBV5-1 and TRBJ2-7; TRBD2 agrees at 8 bases. Germline CDR1 SGHRS, CDR2 YFSETQ. J was trimmed by 5 bases and V by 4 bases; bases with no gene match: 11. This CDR3 has 15 residues. The CDR3 DNA is TGCGCCAGCAGCCCGTCCCAGGCGGGGGGCAACGAGCAGTACTTC. It translates to CASSPSQAGGNEQYF.

The genes are TRBV25-1 and TRBJ2-3, with 11 bases that match TRBD2. The CDR3 contains 16 residues. The V segment lost 4 bases and the J segment 4 bases; nucleotides outside the gene matches: 7. Germline values: CDR1 MGHDK, CDR2 SYGVNS. The CDR3 DNA sequence: TGTGCCAGCAGTGGCCTAGCGGGAGGAAGCGCAGATACGCAGTATTTT. This translates into CASSGLAGGSADTQYF.

This clonotype came up many times. The V call is TRBV13, the J call TRBJ2-7; 8 bases fit TRBD1. In germline, CDR1 is PRHDT, CDR2 FYEKMQ (reference sequence). The trim removed 5 bases at V and 6 bases at J, leaving 21 bases unmatched. The CDR3 contains 18 residues. The DNA for the CDR3 is TGTGCCAGCAGCACACAGGGGGTCACCACCGGCCCTGAGGGCGAGCAGTACTTC. Protein sequence: CASSTQGVTTGPEGEQYF.

This clonotype was seen ten or more times. The DNA of the CDR3 is TGCGCCAGCAGCCAAGATCATATGGGGGCAGTGTACGAGCAGTACTTC. Amino acid sequence: CASSQDHMGAVYEQYF. The chain recombines TRBV4-1 with TRBJ2-7; D may be TRBD1 (6 bases). This CDR3 region has 16 residues. V dropped 0 bases and J dropped 4 bases, with 16 bases sitting between them. Germline CDR1 is MGHRA and CDR2 is YSYEKL.

There are a few counts of this clonotype. Germline is not matched at one junction end, which may reflect a read error. The chain links TRBV7-6 to TRBJ2-6; TRBD1 is a possible D gene (6 bases). Germline assignment: CDR1 SGHVS and CDR2 FNYEAQ. This CDR3 is 17 amino acids long. CDR3: CASSLTPPGAEASVLTF. Written as DNA, the CDR3 is TGTGCCAGCAGCTTAACCCCACCAGGGGCGGAGGCCAGCGTCCTGACTTTC. Based on the CDR3 plus reference TRBV7-6 and TRBJ2-6, the full variable domain is GAGVSQSPRYKVTKRGQDVALRCDPISGHVSLYWYRQALGQGPEFLTYFNYEAQQDKSGLPNDRFSAERPEGSISTLTIQRTEQRDSAMYRCASSLTPPGAEASVLTFGAGSRLTVL.

This clonotype has more than one count but fewer than ten. V and J are TRBV24-1 and TRBJ2-3; D gene ambiguous. Germline V gene data show CDR1 as KGHDR and CDR2 as SFDVKD. This CDR3 contains 15 residues. With 3 bases removed from V and 2 bases from J, the gap between germline ends came to 11 bases. CDR3 coding DNA: TGTGCCACCAGTGATGATGCGGAACACACAGATACGCAGTATTTT. Translated: CATSDDAEHTDTQYF.

In this sample, this clonotype turned up a few times. A much more abundant neighbour one base away suggests this may be a read error. This rearrangement joins TRBV27 to TRBJ2-7; D may match TRBD1 or TRBD2 (6 bases each). Trimming stripped 6 bases from V and 5 bases from J, with 14 bases between. The germline V gene has CDR1 MNHEY and CDR2 SMNVEV (reference sequence). This CDR3 region has 13 residues. CDR3 nucleotides: TGTGCCAGCAGCACGGGGGCGCGGGACGAGCAGTACTTC. It specifies CASSTGARDEQYF.

Note on this clonotype: Possible read error: a much larger clone is one base away. The genes are TRBV27 and TRBJ2-5, with D perhaps TRBD1 (5 bases). The CDR3 has 12 residues. Between the trimmed V and J ends, which lost 10 bases and 0 bases, there was a span of 9 bases. Germline V gene data show CDR1 as MNHEY and CDR2 as SMNVEV (reference sequence). The CDR3 DNA reads as TGTGCCAACTCGGACAACCAAGAGACCCAGTACTTC. Residues: CANSDNQETQYF.

Regarding this clonotype: A much bigger clone sits one base away, suggesting this may be a read error. The chain combines TRBV9 with TRBJ2-2; D remains ambiguous. CDR1 is SGDLS, CDR2 YYNGEE, per germline. The CDR3 has 15 residues. CDR3 sequence (DNA): TGTGCCAGCGGCGTAGCTCGGCAGTACACCGGGGAGCTGTTTTTT. This codes for CASGVARQYTGELFF.

This clonotype was recorded at least ten times. The chain combines TRBV6-6 with TRBJ2-1, with 8 bases identical to TRBD2. V was pared by 0 bases and J by 0 bases, with 1 base of the junction left unmatched. CDR3 length equals 16 residues. Germline V gene sequence: CDR1 MNHNY, CDR2 SVGAGI (reference sequence). Here the CDR3 reads CASSYSTSGSYNEQFF. CDR3 in DNA: TGTGCCAGCAGTTACTCTACTAGCGGCTCCTACAATGAGCAGTTCTTC.

As DNA, the CDR3 is TGTGCCAGCAGTTACCTAGGCCTCCGGTACAATGAGCAGTTCTTC. Translated, it gives CASSYLGLRYNEQFF. The V and J genes are TRBV6-2 or TRBV6-3 and TRBJ2-1; no definite D call. The germline V gene encodes CDR1 MNHEY and CDR2 SVGEGT. The CDR3 runs to 15 residues. V shed 2 bases and J shed 4 bases, with 12 bases lying between them.

This clonotype was found many times. The chain employs TRBV3-1 and TRBJ1-2, with D possibly matching TRBD1 (6 bases). The length of the CDR3 is 14 residues. Germline CDR1 reads LGHDT; CDR2 reads YNNKEL (reference sequence). The V end was cut by 4 bases, the J end by 3 bases, with 12 bases between. CDR3 sequence reads: CASSPQGADYGYTF. The CDR3 DNA reads TGTGCCAGCAGCCCACAGGGAGCTGACTATGGCTACACCTTC.

In its sample, this clonotype was seen once. This may arise from a read error, as a much more abundant clone is one base away. The chain carries TRBV5-6 and TRBJ2-3, with 10 bases fitting TRBD1. The CDR3 runs to 18 residues. The V gene's germline CDR1 is SGHDT and CDR2 YYEEEE. The DNA for the CDR3 is TGTGCCAGCAGCTTGGATTGGACAGGGGGAGCATTCAGAGATTCGCAGTATTTT. Residues: CASSLDWTGGAFRDSQYF.

This clonotype was seen many times. V gene TRBV7-9 combines with J gene TRBJ2-2, with TRBD1 as a possible D gene (6 bases). This CDR3 is built from 17 residues. Trimming removed 7 bases at V and 2 bases at J, with 20 bases between. Looked up from germline, CDR1 is SEHNR and CDR2 is FQNEAQ (reference sequence). For the CDR3, the DNA is TGTGCCAGCAATTTAGAACCGGGACACCTTAACACCGGGGAGCTGTTTTTT. Its translation is CASNLEPGHLNTGELFF. The entire variable domain, with the rest obtained from reference TRBV7-9 and TRBJ2-2, is as follows: DTGVSQNPRHKITKRGQNVTFRCDPISEHNRLYWYRQTLGQGPEFLTYFQNEAQLEKSRLLSDRFSAERPKGSFSTLEIQRTEQGDSAMYLCASNLEPGHLNTGELFFGEGSRLTVL.

About this clonotype: This may come from a read error, since a much larger clone is one base off. The chain uses TRBV5-4 and TRBJ2-2; TRBD1 matches 8 bases. The junction had 10 bases not matched to a gene; V was cut back by 3 bases and J by 6 bases. The germline V gene encodes CDR1 SGHNT and CDR2 YYREEE (reference sequence). The CDR3 contains 16 residues. The CDR3 DNA reads TGTGCCAGCAGCTCAGGACAGGGTTGGTACGCCGGGGAGCTGTTTTTT. Amino acid sequence: CASSSGQGWYAGELFF.

This clonotype was observed at least ten times. The chain links TRBV28 to TRBJ2-1; possible D gene TRBD2, 6 bases. CDR1 and CDR2 (germline): MDHEN, SYDVKM. The V end was cut by 6 bases, the J end by 0 bases, with 15 bases between. This CDR3 region has 16 residues. The CDR3 coding sequence is TGTGCCAGCAGCCTACTAGCCTCGAGCTCCTACAATGAGCAGTTCTTC. Translated, it gives CASSLLASSSYNEQFF.

This clonotype was found a few times. DNA for the CDR3: TGCGCCAGCAGCCAAGATTGGGGAGAGCAGTACTTC. The encoded protein is CASSQDWGEQYF. The chain employs TRBV4-3 and TRBJ2-7, with unresolved D. The CDR3 has 12 amino acids. In germline, CDR1 is LGHNA, CDR2 YSLEER. The ends were cut back, 0 bases at V and 7 bases at J, with 7 bases in the middle.

This clonotype was found many times. V is TRBV10-2 and J is TRBJ2-3; D gene ambiguous. Trimming removed 4 bases at V and 0 bases at J, with 5 bases between. The CDR3 loop spans 13 amino acids. Per germline, CDR1 WSHSY and CDR2 SAAADI. The CDR3 DNA follows: TGCGCCAGCAGTGCCGGGAGCACAGATACGCAGTATTTT. Its protein product is CASSAGSTDTQYF.

This clonotype has a handful of counts. This chain links TRBV25-1 with TRBJ1-2; D is unclear. V lost 3 bases and J 4 bases, leaving 6 bases between the germline ends. CDR1 is MGHDK, CDR2 SYGVNS, per germline. This CDR3 region has 12 residues. In nucleotides, the CDR3 is TGTGCCAGCAGTGAGGGTTCCTATGGCTACACCTTC. Protein product: CASSEGSYGYTF.